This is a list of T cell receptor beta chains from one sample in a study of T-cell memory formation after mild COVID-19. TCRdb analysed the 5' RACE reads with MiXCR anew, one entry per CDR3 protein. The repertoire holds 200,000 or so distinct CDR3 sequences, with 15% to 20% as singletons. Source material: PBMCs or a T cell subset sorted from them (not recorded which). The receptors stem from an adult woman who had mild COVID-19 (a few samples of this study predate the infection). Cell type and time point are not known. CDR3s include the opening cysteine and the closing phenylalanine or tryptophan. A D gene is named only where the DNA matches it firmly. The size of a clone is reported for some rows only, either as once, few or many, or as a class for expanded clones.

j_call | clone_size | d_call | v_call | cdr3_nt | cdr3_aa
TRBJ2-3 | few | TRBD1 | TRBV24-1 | TGTGCCACAAAAGGACAGGGGTCAACAGATACGCAGTATTTT | CATKGQGSTDTQYF
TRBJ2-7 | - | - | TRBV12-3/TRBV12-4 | TGTGCCAGCAGTTTGGGGGCTCCAAGCTCCTACGAGCAGTACTTC | CASSLGAPSSYEQYF
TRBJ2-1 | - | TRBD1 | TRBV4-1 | TGCGCCAGCAGCCACCCGATCCAGGGGGATGAGCAGTTCTTC | CASSHPIQGDEQFF
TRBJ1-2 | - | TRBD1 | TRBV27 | TGTGCCAGCAGTTCCAGGGGGTCTAGTTATGGCTACACCTTC | CASSSRGSSYGYTF
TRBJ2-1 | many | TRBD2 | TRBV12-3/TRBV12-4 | TGTGCCAGCAAAAGCGGGAGCTCCTACAATGAGCAGTTCTTC | CASKSGSSYNEQFF
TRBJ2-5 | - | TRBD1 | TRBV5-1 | TGCGCCAGCAGCTTGAGTCTTCGGGACAGTACCCAAGAGACCCAGTACTTC | CASSLSLRDSTQETQYF
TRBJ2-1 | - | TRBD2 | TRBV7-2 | TGTGCCAGCAGCTTATCGGCGTCTAGCGGGATCAATGAGCAGTTCTTC | CASSLSASSGINEQFF
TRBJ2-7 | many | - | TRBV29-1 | TGCAGCGTTAGGATTGCCTACGAGCAGTACTTC | CSVRIAYEQYF
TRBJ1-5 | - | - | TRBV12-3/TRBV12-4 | TGTGCCAGCAGTAGCCGGGACGGCTTCAATCAGCCCCAGCATTTT | CASSSRDGFNQPQHF
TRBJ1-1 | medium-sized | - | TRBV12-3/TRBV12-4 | TGTGCCAGCAGTTTAGGTAAAAACACTGAAGCTTTCTTT | CASSLGKNTEAFF
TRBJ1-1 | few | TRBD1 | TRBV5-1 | TGCGCCAGCAGCCCGAGACAGGGAGGCGACCTCACTGAAGCTTTCTTT | CASSPRQGGDLTEAFF
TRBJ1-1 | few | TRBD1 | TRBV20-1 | TGCAGTGCTAGGTCGACAGGGGCGGGCACTGAAGCTTTCTTT | CSARSTGAGTEAFF
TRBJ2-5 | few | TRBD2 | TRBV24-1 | TGTGCCACCAGTGACACGGGACTAGCGGGACGAGAGACCCAGTACTTC | CATSDTGLAGRETQYF
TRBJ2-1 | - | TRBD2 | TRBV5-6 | TGTGCCAGCAGCTCGCCGGCTAGCGGGGGCTACAATGAGCAGTTCTTC | CASSSPASGGYNEQFF
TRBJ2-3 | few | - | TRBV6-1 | TGTGCCAGCTTCCTGGGGGGGCCAGGAGATACGCAGTATTTT | CASFLGGPGDTQYF
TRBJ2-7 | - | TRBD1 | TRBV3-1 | TGTGCCAGCAGCCGACAGGGGGCTCGTGAGCAGTACTTC | CASSRQGAREQYF
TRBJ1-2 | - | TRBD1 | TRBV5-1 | TGCGCCAGCAGCCTGAACAGGGGAGGAGGCTACACCTTC | CASSLNRGGGYTF
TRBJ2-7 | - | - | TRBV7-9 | TGTGCCAGCCGACCAGACAGCGCCTACGAGCAGTACTTC | CASRPDSAYEQYF
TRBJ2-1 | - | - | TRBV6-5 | TGCACCTTCAGACGGTACAATGAGCAGTTCTTC | CTFRRYNEQFF
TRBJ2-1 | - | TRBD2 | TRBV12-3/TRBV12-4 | TGTGCCAGCAGTGGTAGCGGGGGGGTTTACAATGAGCAGTTCTTC | CASSGSGGVYNEQFF
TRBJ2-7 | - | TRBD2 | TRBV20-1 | TGCAGTGCCAAGACTAGCGGGATAAACGAGCAGTACTTC | CSAKTSGINEQYF
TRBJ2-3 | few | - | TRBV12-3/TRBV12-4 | TGTGCCAGCAGTTTACGGACCTACGGGGGCACAGATACGCAGTATTTT | CASSLRTYGGTDTQYF
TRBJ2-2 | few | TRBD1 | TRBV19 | TGTGCCAGTAGTCTTTGGACCGGGACAGCTAACACCGGGGAGCTGTTTTTT | CASSLWTGTANTGELFF
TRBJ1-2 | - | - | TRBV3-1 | TGTGCCAGCAGCCAAGAAAGGGGCTCATCTCATGGCTACACCTTC | CASSQERGSSHGYTF
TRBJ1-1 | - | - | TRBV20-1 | TGCAGTGCTAGCCCCGGTAGTGTGAACACTGAAGCTTTCTTT | CSASPGSVNTEAFF